The table lists the clone carrying this T cell receptor (beta chain) with a count of one. These data are taken from a study of T cell changes during pregnancy in multiple sclerosis. The protocol was immunoSEQ multiplex PCR, while the TCRdb copy is restricted to in-frame clones and leaves out a portion. Of about 40,000 clones listed, around 94% are singletons. This material consisted of peripheral blood, taken in the third trimester of pregnancy. The clonotype comes from a female donor with multiple sclerosis, enrolled in a pregnancy study.

The DNA of the CDR3 is TGTGCCAGCCACTGGCCGGGACTATATTTACAAGAGACCCAGTACTTC. The encoded protein is CASHWPGLYLQETQYF. This chain links TRBV21-1 with TRBJ2-5; the D call of TRBD2 is as the table states it, not checked on the DNA. TRBV21-1 counts as a pseudogene. CDR3 length: 16 residues.